The 20 T cell receptor beta chains in this list originate from one sample, sequenced in a study of blood T cell repertoires in COVID-19. Produced via immunoSEQ multiplex PCR; TCRdb's table is partial and in-frame only. The sample carries about 500,000 clones, roughly 91% recorded once. The sequenced material came from peripheral blood. The receptors here all came from a woman aged 45-65 years with COVID-19, enrolled during active disease.

This rearrangement joins TRBV29-1 to TRBJ2-1; D remains unclear. Looked up from germline, CDR1 is SQVTM and CDR2 is ANQGSEA. The CDR3 loop spans 14 amino acids. The germline V and J ends were trimmed by 6 bases and 0 bases, with 12 bases remaining between them. The CDR3 DNA sequence: TGCAGCGTCGTGACACAGAGCTCCTACAATGAGCAGTTCTTC. This encodes CSVVTQSSYNEQFF.

The chain is built from TRBV20-1 and TRBJ1-1; 9 bases map to TRBD1. Germline CDR1 DFQATT, CDR2 SNEGSKA (reference sequence). With 3 bases clipped from V and 5 bases from J, the junction kept 7 bases outside the gene matches. The length of the CDR3 is 14 residues. CDR3 amino acids: CSASRGTGPTEAFF. The CDR3 DNA is TGCAGTGCTAGTCGCGGGACAGGGCCTACTGAAGCTTTCTTT.

The chain carries TRBV5-6 and TRBJ1-5; a possible D gene is TRBD1 (6 bases). Looked up from germline, CDR1 is SGHDT and CDR2 is YYEEEE. The V end was cut by 1 base, the J end by 5 bases, with 13 bases between. The CDR3 is 15 residues long. CDR3 in amino acids: CASSLSAGGDQPQHF. The DNA for the CDR3 is TGTGCCAGCAGCTTGTCTGCGGGGGGCGATCAGCCCCAGCATTTT. The whole variable domain, remainder taken from reference TRBV5-6 and TRBJ1-5, is DAGVTQSPTHLIKTRGQQVTLRCSPKSGHDTVSWYQQALGQGPQFIFQYYEEEERQRGNFPDRFSGHQFPNYSSELNVNALLLGDSALYLCASSLSAGGDQPQHFGDGTRLSIL.

The rearrangement links TRBV7-2 to TRBJ1-6, with a tentative D call TRBD1 (5 bases). Germline V gene data show CDR1 as SGHTA and CDR2 as FQGNSA. The CDR3 length is 15 residues. V lost 6 bases, J lost 10 bases, and 19 bases lay in between. The CDR3 sequence is CASSIQGGVVSPLHF. In DNA form, the CDR3 reads TGTGCCAGCAGTATTCAGGGAGGGGTTGTGTCACCCCTCCACTTT.

The gene calls are TRBV18 and TRBJ2-4, with 9 bases lining up with TRBD2. The germline CDR1 and CDR2 sequences are KGHSH and LQKENI. The J segment lost 6 bases and the V segment lost 3 bases, leaving 12 bases of the junction unmatched. The CDR3 extends over 17 amino acids. DNA for the CDR3: TGTGCCAGCTCACCTCAGACAGGACTGCGGGGGGGAAACATTCAGTACTTC. Translated, it gives CASSPQTGLRGGNIQYF.

The V and J genes are TRBV18 and TRBJ1-2, with TRBD1 matching 7 bases. This CDR3 comprises 14 residues. Trimming took 4 bases from V and 1 from J; bases not matched to a gene: 3. The germline CDR1 and CDR2 sequences are KGHSH and LQKENI. CDR3 DNA sequence: TGTGCCAGCTCACGGGACAGAGATAACTATGGCTACACCTTC. Translating gives CASSRDRDNYGYTF.

The chain joins TRBV28 to TRBJ1-3; D uncertain. Trimming removed 7 bases at V and 1 base at J, with 14 bases between. From germline, CDR1 is MDHEN and CDR2 SYDVKM. This CDR3 has 15 amino acids. The CDR3 nucleotides read TGTGCCAGCATCCCTGCAACCAGTTCTGGAAACACCATATATTTT. Translated: CASIPATSSGNTIYF.

This clone was found a few times. This chain uses TRBV27 with TRBJ2-7; 7 nucleotides align to TRBD1. With V trimmed by 0 bases and J by 6 bases, 2 bases remained unmatched. The CDR3 loop spans 13 amino acids. The germline CDR1 and CDR2 sequences are MNHEY and SMNVEV (reference sequence). The DNA of the CDR3 is TGTGCCAGCAGTTTATCTACAGGGGTCGAGCAGTACTTC. Translated: CASSLSTGVEQYF.

This clone has only a few counts. The J gene is TRBJ2-3, the V gene TRBV11-3; TRBD2 matches at 13 bases. CDR3 length: 18 residues. V lost 5 bases to trimming and J lost 1 base; unmatched junction nucleotides: 9. Germline-derived CDR1 and CDR2 are SGHNT and YENEEA. The CDR3 sequence is CASSRRGGTSGGTDTQYF. The CDR3 bases are TGTGCCAGCAGCCGCCGGGGAGGGACTAGCGGGGGCACAGATACGCAGTATTTT.

The rearrangement uses TRBV21-1 and TRBJ2-7; the D call in the table, TRBD1, was not verified against the DNA. TRBV21-1 is deemed a pseudogene. The CDR3 spans 14 residues. CDR3 sequence (DNA): TGTGCCAGCAACCCCGGGACAGCTCCCTACGAGCAGTACTTC. Encoded protein: CASNPGTAPYEQYF.

In this sample, this clone turned up once. The chain joins TRBV24-1 to TRBJ2-6, with TRBD2 as a possible D gene (5 bases). CDR3 length equals 21 residues. V was pared by 0 bases and J by 0 bases, with 20 bases between. Per the germline V gene, CDR1 is KGHDR and CDR2 is SFDVKD. The CDR3 spells CATSDLHSGQGRDSGANVLTF. The CDR3 DNA sequence: TGTGCCACCAGTGATTTGCACAGTGGTCAAGGACGGGACTCTGGGGCCAACGTCCTGACTTTC.

This clone has only a few counts. The chain carries TRBV7-9 and TRBJ1-1; D is perhaps TRBD1 (6 bases). Germline V CDR1 and CDR2: SEHNR, FQNEAQ (reference sequence). V lost 5 bases, J lost 6 bases, and 19 bases lay in between. The CDR3 runs 15 residues. This chain's CDR3 is CASSPRGGAGAEAFF. The CDR3 nucleotides read TGTGCCAGCAGCCCTCGGGGAGGGGCAGGGGCTGAAGCTTTCTTT.

Comments on this clone: The same CDR3 can be traced to other DNA sequences in this sample. The chain joins TRBV5-1 to TRBJ2-2; 9 nucleotides line up with TRBD1. Losses at the gene ends were 2 bases for V and 3 bases for J; bases not matched to a gene: 2. This CDR3 spans 15 amino acids. Germline CDR1 is SGHRS and CDR2 is YFSETQ. The CDR3 loop reads CASSLQGADTGELFF. DNA of the CDR3: TGCGCCAGCAGCTTACAGGGGGCGGACACCGGGGAGCTGTTTTTT.

The CDR3 sequence: CASSSKRGLAGGRSTDTQYF. The CDR3 region has the DNA TGTGCCAGCAGCTCCAAAAGGGGACTAGCGGGGGGGCGAAGCACAGATACGCAGTATTTT. V is TRBV9 and J is TRBJ2-3, with 16 bases that match TRBD2. The CDR3 consists of 20 residues. Losses at the gene ends were 4 bases for V and 0 bases for J; bases not matched to a gene: 11. Germline loops: CDR1 SGDLS, CDR2 YYNGEE.

J is TRBJ1-5 and V is TRBV25-1; the D is unclear. There are 14 residues in the CDR3. The ends were cut back, 2 bases at V and 3 bases at J, with 8 bases in the middle. Germline CDR1 reads MGHDK; CDR2 reads SYGVNS. The CDR3 nucleotides are TGTGCCAGCAGTGAAGGCTTCCTCAATCAGCCCCAGCATTTT. This sequence encodes CASSEGFLNQPQHF.

The V gene is TRBV18, the J gene TRBJ1-5; 7 nucleotides agree with TRBD1. CDR3 length equals 13 residues. After removal of 6 bases from V and 7 bases from J, the junction contained 6 bases not matched to a gene. Germline V gives CDR1 KGHSH, CDR2 LQKENI. CDR3 nucleotides: TGTGCCAGCTCTCCTACAGGGGACCAGCCCCAGCATTTT. Amino acid sequence: CASSPTGDQPQHF.

The chain links TRBV18 to TRBJ1-1; D gene ambiguous. Germline loops: CDR1 KGHSH, CDR2 LQKENI. The CDR3 is 14 amino acids. With 3 bases removed from V and 1 base from J, the gap between germline ends came to 9 bases. Here the CDR3 DNA reads TGTGCCAGCTCACCGGAACAGCAGAACACTGAAGCTTTCTTT. Its translation is CASSPEQQNTEAFF.

The chain uses TRBV14 and TRBJ2-3; TRBD2 aligns across 8 bases. From germline, CDR1 is SGHDN and CDR2 FVKESK. V shed 5 bases and J 4 bases; nucleotides not matched to a gene: 8. CDR3 length: 15 residues. The CDR3 nucleotides read TGTGCCAGCAGCTTCGGGGGGGCACTTGCAGATACGCAGTATTTT. Its protein product is CASSFGGALADTQYF.

The chain uses TRBV27 and TRBJ1-6; 7 nucleotides align to TRBD1. Per the germline V gene, CDR1 is MNHEY and CDR2 is SMNVEV (reference sequence). V dropped 6 bases and J dropped 9; count of bases not matched to a gene: 8. CDR3 length equals 14 residues. As DNA, the CDR3 is TGTGCCAGCAGAGGGGACAGTAAGGCTTCACCCCTCCACTTT. It is translated as CASRGDSKASPLHF.

The J gene is TRBJ1-2, the V gene TRBV5-1; 12 bases are a match to TRBD1. The germline gives CDR1 SGHRS, CDR2 YFSETQ. V lost 5 bases and J lost 3; bases outside the gene matches: 5. The CDR3 consists of 15 residues. CDR3 amino acids: CASRSGTGGDYGYTF. CDR3 nucleotide sequence: TGCGCCAGCAGGTCCGGGACAGGGGGCGACTATGGCTACACCTTC. Full variable domain (remainder filled in from reference TRBV5-1 and TRBJ1-2): KAGVTQTPRYLIKTRGQQVTLSCSPISGHRSVSWYQQTPGQGLQFLFEYFSETQRNKGNFPGRFSGRQFSNSRSEMNVSTLELGDSALYLCASRSGTGGDYGYTFGSGTRLTVV.